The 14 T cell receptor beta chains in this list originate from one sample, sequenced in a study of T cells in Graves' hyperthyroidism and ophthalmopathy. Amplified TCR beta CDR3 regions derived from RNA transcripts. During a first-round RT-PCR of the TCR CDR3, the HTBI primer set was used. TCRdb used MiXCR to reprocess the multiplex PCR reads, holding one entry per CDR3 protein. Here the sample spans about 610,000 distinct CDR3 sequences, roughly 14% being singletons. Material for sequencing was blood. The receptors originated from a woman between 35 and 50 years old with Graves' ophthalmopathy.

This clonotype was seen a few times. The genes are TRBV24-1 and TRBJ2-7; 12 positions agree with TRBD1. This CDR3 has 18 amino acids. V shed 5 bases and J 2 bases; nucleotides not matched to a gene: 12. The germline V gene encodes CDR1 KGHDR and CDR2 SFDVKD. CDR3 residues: CATSGFGTGGGGTYEQYF. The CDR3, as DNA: TGTGCCACCAGTGGGTTCGGGACAGGGGGCGGAGGAACCTACGAGCAGTACTTC.

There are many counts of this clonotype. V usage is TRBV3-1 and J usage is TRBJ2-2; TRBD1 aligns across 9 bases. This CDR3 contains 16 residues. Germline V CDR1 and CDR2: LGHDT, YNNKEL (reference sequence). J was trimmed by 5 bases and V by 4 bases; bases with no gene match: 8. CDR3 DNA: TGTGCCAGCAGCCCCCAACAGGGGGCGTGGACCGGGGAGCTGTTTTTT. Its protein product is CASSPQQGAWTGELFF.

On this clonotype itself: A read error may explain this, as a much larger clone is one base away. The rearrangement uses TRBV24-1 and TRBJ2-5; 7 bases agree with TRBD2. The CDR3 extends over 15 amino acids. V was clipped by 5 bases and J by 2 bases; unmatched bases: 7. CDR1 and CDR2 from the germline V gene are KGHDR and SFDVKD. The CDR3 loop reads CATSVWGGRQETQYF. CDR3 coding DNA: TGTGCCACCAGTGTTTGGGGGGGGAGGCAAGAGACCCAGTACTTC.

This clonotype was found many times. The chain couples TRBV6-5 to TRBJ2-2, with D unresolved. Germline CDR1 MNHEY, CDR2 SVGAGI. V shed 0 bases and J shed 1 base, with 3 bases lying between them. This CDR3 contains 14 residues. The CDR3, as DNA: TGTGCCAGCAGTTACTCGTGGAACACCGGGGAGCTGTTTTTT. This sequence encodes CASSYSWNTGELFF.

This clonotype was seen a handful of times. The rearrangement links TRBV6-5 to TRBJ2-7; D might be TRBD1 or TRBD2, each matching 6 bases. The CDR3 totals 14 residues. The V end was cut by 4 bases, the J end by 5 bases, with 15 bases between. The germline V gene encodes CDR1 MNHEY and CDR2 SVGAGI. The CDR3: CASSSEGGLDEQYF. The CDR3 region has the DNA TGTGCCAGCAGTTCGGAGGGGGGTCTAGACGAGCAGTACTTC.

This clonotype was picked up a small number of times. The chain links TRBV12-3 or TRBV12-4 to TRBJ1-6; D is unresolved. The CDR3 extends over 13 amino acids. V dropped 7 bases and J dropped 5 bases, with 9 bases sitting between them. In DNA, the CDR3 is TGTGCCAGCACCTGGCTTCATAATTCACCCCTCCACTTT. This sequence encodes CASTWLHNSPLHF.

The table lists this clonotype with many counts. The DNA for the CDR3 is TGCAGCGTTGAAGGGAGGAGACAGGGGATGAACGAGCAGTACTTC. This translates into CSVEGRRQGMNEQYF. J is TRBJ2-7 and V is TRBV29-1; 8 bases are shared with TRBD1. The junction had 10 bases not matched to a gene; V was cut back by 1 base and J by 5 bases. Germline V gene sequence: CDR1 SQVTM, CDR2 ANQGSEA. This CDR3 comprises 15 residues.

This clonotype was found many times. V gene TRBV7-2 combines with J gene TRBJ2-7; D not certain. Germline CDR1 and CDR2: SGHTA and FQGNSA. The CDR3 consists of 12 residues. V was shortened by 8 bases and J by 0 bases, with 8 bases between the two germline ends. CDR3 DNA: TGTGCCAGCGGACGCAGCTCCTACGAGCAGTACTTC. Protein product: CASGRSSYEQYF.

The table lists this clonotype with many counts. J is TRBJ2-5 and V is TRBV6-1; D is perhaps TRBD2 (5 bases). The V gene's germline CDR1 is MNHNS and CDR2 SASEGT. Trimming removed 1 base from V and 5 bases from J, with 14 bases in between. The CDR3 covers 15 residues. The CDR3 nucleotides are TGTGCCAGCAGTGAAGAAGTGATGGGCGGGGAGACCCAGTACTTC. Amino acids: CASSEEVMGGETQYF.

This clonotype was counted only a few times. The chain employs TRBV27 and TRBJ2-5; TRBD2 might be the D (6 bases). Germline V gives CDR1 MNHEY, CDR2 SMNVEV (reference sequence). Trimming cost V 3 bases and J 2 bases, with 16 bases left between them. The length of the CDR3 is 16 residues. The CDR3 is CASSFFGRAGQETQYF. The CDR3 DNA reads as TGTGCCAGCAGTTTCTTCGGGCGGGCGGGACAAGAGACCCAGTACTTC.

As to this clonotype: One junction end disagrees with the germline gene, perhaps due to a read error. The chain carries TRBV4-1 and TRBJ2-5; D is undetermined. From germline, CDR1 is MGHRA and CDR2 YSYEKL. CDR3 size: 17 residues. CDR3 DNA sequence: TGCGTCAGCAGCCAAGTCTCATCACTTGGGTACCAAGAGACCCAGTACTTC. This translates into CVSSQVSSLGYQETQYF.

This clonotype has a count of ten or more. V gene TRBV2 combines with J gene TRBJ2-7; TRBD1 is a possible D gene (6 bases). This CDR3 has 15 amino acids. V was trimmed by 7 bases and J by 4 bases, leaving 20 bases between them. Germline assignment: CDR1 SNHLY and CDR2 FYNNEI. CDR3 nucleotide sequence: TGTGCCAGCACCGAGGGTTCAGGGGCGACTTACGAGCAGTACTTC. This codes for CASTEGSGATYEQYF.

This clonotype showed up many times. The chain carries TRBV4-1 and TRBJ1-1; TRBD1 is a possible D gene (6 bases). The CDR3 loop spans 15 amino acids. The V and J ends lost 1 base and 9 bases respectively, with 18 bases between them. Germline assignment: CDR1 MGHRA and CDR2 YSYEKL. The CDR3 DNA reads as TGCGCCAGCAGCCAAGGCCGGACGGGGGGCGCCCAAGCTTTCTTT. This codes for CASSQGRTGGAQAFF.

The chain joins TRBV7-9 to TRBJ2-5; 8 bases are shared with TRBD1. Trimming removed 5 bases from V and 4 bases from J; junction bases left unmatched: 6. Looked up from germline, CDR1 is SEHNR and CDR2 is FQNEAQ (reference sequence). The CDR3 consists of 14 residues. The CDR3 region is CASSRQGWAETQYF. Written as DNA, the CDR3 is TGTGCCAGCAGCCGACAGGGGTGGGCAGAGACCCAGTACTTC. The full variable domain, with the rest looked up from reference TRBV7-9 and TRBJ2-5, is DTGVSQNPRHKITKRGQNVTFRCDPISEHNRLYWYRQTLGQGPEFLTYFQNEAQLEKSRLLSDRFSAERPKGSFSTLEIQRTEQGDSAMYLCASSRQGWAETQYFGPGTRLLVL.